The present T cell receptor (beta chain) was sequenced within a study of neurological immune-mediated disorders. J was trimmed by 4 bases and V by 5 bases; bases with no gene match: 3. The CDR3 extends over 14 amino acids. CDR1 SGHRS and CDR2 YFSETQ come from the germline V gene. Unsorted libraries used 2 million PBMCs kept at -80 degrees C. Findings of the study overall: Among 34 multiple sclerosis patients, 18 had repertoires that phylogenetic grouping placed in one related-CDR3 cluster, a possible signature. HTLV-1-associated myelopathy led in TCR clonal expansion, while multiple sclerosis ranked lowest, below healthy controls.

The cDNA was generated through 5'RACE incorporating 10-nucleotide random UMIs. TCRdb itself ran the 5' RACE reads through MiXCR, one entry per CDR3 protein. The table shows about 46,000 distinct CDR3 sequences, with roughly 3.2% occurring only once. This clonotype was seen repeatedly, ten times or more. Antigen: not known. Sequenced sample: PBMCs. This clonotype was obtained from a woman aged 45-60 years with multiple sclerosis. The chain joins TRBV5-1 to TRBJ2-5, with 12 bases lining up with TRBD2. Here the CDR3 reads CASSGGLAGETQYF. The CDR3 DNA reads TGCGCCAGCAGTGGGGGACTAGCGGGAGAGACCCAGTACTTC.